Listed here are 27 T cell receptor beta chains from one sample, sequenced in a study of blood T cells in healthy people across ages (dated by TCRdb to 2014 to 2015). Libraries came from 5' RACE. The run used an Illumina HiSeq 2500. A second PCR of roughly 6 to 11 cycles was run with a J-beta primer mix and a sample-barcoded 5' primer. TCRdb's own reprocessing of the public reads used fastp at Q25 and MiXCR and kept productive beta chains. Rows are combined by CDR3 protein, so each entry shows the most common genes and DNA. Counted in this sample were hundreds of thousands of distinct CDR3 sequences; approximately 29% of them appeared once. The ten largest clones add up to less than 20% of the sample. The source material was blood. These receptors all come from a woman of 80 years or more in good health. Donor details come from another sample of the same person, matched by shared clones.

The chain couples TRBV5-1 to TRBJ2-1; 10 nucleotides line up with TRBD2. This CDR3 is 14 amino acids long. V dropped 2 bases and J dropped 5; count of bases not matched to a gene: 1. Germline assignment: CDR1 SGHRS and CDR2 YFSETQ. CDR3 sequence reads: CASSFLAGDNEQFF. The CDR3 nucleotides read TGCGCCAGCAGCTTTCTAGCGGGAGACAATGAGCAGTTCTTC.

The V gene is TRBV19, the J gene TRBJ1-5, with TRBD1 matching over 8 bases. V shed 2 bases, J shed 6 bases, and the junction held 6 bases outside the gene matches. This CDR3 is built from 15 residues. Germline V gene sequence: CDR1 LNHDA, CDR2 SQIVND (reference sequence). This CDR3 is CASSISGQVSQPQHF. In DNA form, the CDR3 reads TGTGCCAGTAGTATATCGGGACAGGTTAGTCAGCCCCAGCATTTT.

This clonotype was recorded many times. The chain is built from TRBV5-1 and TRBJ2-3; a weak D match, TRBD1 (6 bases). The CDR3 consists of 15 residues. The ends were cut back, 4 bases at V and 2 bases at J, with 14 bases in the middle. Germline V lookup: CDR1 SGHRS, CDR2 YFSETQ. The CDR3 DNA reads TGCGCCAGCAGCCCAGGACAGTTAGACACAGATACGCAGTATTTT. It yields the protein CASSPGQLDTDTQYF.

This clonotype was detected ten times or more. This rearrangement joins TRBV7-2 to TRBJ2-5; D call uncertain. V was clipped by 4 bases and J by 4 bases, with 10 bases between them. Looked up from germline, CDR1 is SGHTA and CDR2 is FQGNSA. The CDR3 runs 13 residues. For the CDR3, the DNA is TGTGCCAGCAGCTCCCACTTGGGAGAGACCCAGTACTTC. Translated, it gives CASSSHLGETQYF. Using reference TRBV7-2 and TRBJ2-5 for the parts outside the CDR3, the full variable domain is GAGVSQSPSNKVTEKGKDVELRCDPISGHTALYWYRQSLGQGLEFLIYFQGNSAPDKSGLPSDRFSAERTGGSVSTLTIQRTQQEDSAVYLCASSSHLGETQYFGPGTRLLVL.

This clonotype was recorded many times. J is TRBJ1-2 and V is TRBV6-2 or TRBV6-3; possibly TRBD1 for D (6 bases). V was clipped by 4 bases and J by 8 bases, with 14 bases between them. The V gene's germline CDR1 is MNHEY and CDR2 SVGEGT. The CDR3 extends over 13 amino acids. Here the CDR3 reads CASSSTGKGGYTF. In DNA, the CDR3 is TGTGCCAGCAGTTCGACAGGCAAGGGGGGCTACACCTTC.

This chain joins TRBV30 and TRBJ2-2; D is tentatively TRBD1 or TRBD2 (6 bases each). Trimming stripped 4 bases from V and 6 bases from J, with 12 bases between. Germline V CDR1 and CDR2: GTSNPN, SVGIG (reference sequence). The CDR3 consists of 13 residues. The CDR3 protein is CAWKGGSAGELFF. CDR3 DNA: TGTGCCTGGAAGGGGGGTTCCGCCGGGGAGCTGTTTTTT. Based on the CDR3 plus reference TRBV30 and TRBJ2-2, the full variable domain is SQTIHQWPATLVQPVGSPLSLECTVEGTSNPNLYWYRQAAGRGLQLLFYSVGIGQISSEVPQNLSASRPQDRQFILSSKKLLLSDSGFYLCAWKGGSAGELFFGEGSRLTVL.

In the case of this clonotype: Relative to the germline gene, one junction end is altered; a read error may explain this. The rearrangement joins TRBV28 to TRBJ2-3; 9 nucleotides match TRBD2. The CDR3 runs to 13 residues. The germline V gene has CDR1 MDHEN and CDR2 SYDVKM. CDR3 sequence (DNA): TGTGCCAGCATTTTAGCGGGAGCAGATACGCAGTATTTT. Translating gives CASILAGADTQYF.

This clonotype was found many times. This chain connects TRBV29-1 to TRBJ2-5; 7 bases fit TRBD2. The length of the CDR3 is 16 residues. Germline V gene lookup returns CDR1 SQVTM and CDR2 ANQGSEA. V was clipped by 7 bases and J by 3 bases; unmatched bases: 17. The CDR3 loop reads CSAVPGLAEQKETQYF. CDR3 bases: TGCAGCGCTGTGCCGGGGCTAGCGGAACAAAAAGAGACCCAGTACTTC.

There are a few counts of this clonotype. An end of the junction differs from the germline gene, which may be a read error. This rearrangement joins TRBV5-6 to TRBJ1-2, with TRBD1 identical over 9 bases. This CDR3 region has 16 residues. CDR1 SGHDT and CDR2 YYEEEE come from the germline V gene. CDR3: CVSSFGTGIANYGYTF. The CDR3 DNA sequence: TGTGTCAGCAGCTTCGGGACAGGGATAGCTAACTATGGCTACACCTTC.

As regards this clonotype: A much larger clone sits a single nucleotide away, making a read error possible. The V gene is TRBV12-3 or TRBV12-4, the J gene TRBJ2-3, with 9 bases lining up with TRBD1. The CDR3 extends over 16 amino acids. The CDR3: CASSLGQGGITDAQYF. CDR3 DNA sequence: TGTGCCAGCAGTTTAGGACAGGGGGGCATCACAGATGCGCAGTATTTT.

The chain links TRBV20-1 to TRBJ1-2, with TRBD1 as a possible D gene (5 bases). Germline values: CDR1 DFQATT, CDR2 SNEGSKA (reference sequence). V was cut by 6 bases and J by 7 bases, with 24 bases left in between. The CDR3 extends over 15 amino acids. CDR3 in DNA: TGCAGTGCCCCGTTGTGGGGCGCGTTAAGAACTGGCTACACCTTC. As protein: CSAPLWGALRTGYTF.

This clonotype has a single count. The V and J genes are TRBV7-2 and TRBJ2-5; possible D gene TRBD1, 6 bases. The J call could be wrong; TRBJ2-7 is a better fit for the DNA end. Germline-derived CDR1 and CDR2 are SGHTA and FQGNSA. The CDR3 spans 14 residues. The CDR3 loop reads CASSPDRRVREQYF. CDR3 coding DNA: TGTGCCAGCAGCCCAGACAGGAGAGTCCGCGAGCAGTACTTC.

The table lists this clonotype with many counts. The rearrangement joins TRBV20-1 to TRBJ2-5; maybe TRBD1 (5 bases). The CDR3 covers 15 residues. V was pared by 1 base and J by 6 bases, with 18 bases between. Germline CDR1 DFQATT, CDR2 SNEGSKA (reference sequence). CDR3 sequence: CSARVYTGDPKTQYF. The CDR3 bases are TGCAGTGCTAGAGTCTACACAGGCGACCCCAAGACCCAGTACTTC.

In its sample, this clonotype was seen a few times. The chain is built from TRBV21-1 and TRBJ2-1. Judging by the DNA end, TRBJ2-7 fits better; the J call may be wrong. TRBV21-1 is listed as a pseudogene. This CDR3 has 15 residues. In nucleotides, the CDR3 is TGTGCCAGCAGCCATCTGGGGTGCACTTACAATGAGCAGTACTTC. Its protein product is CASSHLGCTYNEQYF.

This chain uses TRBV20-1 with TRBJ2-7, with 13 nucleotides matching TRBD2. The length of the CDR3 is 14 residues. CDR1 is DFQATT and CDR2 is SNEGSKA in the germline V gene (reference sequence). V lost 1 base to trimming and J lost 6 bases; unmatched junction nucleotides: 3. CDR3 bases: TGCAGTGCTAGAGGACTAGCGGGAGGAGGCGAGCAGTACTTC. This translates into CSARGLAGGGEQYF.

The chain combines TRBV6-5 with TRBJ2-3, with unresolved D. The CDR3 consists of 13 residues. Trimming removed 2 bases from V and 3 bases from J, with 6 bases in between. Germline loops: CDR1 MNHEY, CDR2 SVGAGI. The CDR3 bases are TGTGCCAGCAGTTACGGGGAAACAGATACGCAGTATTTT. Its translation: CASSYGETDTQYF.

The CDR3 reads CASRTTEDTEAFF. In DNA form, the CDR3 reads TGTGCCAGCAGAACGACTGAGGACACTGAAGCTTTCTTT. V and J are TRBV7-2 and TRBJ1-1; no firm D call. The germline V and J ends were trimmed by 6 bases and 3 bases, with 11 bases remaining between them. The germline V gene encodes CDR1 SGHTA and CDR2 FQGNSA. The CDR3 is 13 amino acids. The variable domain in full, completed from reference TRBV7-2 and TRBJ1-1, reads GAGVSQSPSNKVTEKGKDVELRCDPISGHTALYWYRQSLGQGLEFLIYFQGNSAPDKSGLPSDRFSAERTGGSVSTLTIQRTQQEDSAVYLCASRTTEDTEAFFGQGTRLTVV.

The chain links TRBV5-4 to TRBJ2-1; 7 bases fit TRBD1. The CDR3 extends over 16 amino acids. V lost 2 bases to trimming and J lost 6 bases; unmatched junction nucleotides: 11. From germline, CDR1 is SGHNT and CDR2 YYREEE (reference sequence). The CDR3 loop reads CASSLRQGGSANEQFF. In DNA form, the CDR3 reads TGTGCCAGCAGCTTAAGACAGGGCGGGTCGGCCAATGAGCAGTTCTTC. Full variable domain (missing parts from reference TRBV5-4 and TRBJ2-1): ETGVTQSPTHLIKTRGQQVTLRCSSQSGHNTVSWYQQALGQGPQFIFQYYREEENGRGNFPPRFSGLQFPNYSSELNVNALELDDSALYLCASSLRQGGSANEQFFGPGTRLTVL.

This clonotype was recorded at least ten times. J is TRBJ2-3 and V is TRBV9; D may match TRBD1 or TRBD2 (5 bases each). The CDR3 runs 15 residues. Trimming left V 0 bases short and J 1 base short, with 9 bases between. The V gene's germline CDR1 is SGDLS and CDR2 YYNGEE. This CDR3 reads CASSVEGRGTDTQYF. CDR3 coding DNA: TGTGCCAGCAGCGTAGAGGGGCGGGGCACAGATACGCAGTATTTT.

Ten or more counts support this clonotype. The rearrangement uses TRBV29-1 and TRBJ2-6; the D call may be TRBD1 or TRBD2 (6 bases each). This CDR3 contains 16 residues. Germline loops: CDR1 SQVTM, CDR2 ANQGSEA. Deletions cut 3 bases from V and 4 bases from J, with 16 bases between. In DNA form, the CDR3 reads TGCAGCGTTGAGGCGGGAACAGGGACGGGGGCCAACGTCCTGACTTTC. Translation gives CSVEAGTGTGANVLTF.

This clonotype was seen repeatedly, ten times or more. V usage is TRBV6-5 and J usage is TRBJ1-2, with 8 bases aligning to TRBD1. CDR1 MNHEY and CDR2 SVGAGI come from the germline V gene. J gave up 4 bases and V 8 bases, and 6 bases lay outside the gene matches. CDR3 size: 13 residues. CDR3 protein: CASAPGGSYGYTF. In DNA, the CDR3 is TGTGCCAGCGCCCCAGGGGGCAGCTATGGCTACACCTTC.

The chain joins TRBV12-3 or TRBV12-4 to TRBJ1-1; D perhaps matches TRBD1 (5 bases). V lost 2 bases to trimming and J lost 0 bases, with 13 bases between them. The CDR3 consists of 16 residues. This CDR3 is CASSLWGGGLNTEAFF. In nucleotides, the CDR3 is TGTGCCAGCAGTTTATGGGGGGGGGGTTTGAACACTGAAGCTTTCTTT.

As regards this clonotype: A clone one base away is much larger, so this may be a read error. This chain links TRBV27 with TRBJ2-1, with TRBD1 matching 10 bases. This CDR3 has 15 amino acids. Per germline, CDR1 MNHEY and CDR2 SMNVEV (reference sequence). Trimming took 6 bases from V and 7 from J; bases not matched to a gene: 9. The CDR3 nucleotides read TGTGCCAGCAGAGAAGGACAGGGGGGGTTTAATGAGCAGTTCTTC. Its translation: CASREGQGGFNEQFF.

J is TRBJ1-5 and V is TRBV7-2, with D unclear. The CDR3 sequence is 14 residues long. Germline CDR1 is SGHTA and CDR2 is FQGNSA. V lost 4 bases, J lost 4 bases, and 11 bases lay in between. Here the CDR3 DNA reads TGTGCCAGCAGCTCTAGGACGGGGAATCAGCCCCAGCATTTT. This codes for CASSSRTGNQPQHF. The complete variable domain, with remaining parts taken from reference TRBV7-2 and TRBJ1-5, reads GAGVSQSPSNKVTEKGKDVELRCDPISGHTALYWYRQSLGQGLEFLIYFQGNSAPDKSGLPSDRFSAERTGGSVSTLTIQRTQQEDSAVYLCASSSRTGNQPQHFGDGTRLSIL.

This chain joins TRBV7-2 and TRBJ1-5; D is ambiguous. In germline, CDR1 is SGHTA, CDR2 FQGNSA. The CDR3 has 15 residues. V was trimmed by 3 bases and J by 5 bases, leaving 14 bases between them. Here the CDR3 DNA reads TGTGCCAGCAGCTTTTTCACGGACCAATATCAGCCCCAGCATTTT. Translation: CASSFFTDQYQPQHF.

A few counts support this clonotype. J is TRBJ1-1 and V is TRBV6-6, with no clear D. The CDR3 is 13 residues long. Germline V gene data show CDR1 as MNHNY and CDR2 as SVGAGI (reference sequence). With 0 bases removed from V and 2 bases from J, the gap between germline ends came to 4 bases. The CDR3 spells CASSYSINTEAFF. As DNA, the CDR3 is TGTGCCAGCAGTTACTCAATAAACACTGAAGCTTTCTTT.

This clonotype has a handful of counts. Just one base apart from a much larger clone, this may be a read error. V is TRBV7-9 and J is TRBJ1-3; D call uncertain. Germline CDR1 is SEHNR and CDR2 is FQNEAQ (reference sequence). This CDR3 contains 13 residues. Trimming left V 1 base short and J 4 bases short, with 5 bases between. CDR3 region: CASSLDRGNTIYF. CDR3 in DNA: TGTGCCAGCAGCTTAGATCGGGGAAACACCATATATTTT.